This entry is about one T cell receptor (beta chain). Its antigen is unknown. This sample was taken from a study of cytotoxic CD8 clonotypes in ibrutinib-treated CLL. Study findings and constraints: Sampling of sustained-remission and progressing patients occurred at differing times.

The CDR3 is 14 residues long. Germline-derived CDR1 and CDR2 are SGDLS and YYNGEE. V shed 3 bases, J shed 6 bases, and the junction held 3 bases outside the gene matches. Sequencing was performed with immunoSEQ multiplex PCR; in TCRdb, only in-frame clones are kept and a portion is missing. The sample consists of about 300,000 clones, 60% to 80% of them appearing once. This rearrangement joins TRBV9 to TRBJ2-7, with 13 positions matching TRBD2. The sequence was collected from a human donor with chronic lymphocytic leukemia. The sequences come from PBMCs, collected at disease progression, from a patient treated with ibrutinib. CDR3 DNA: TGTGCCAGCAGCGGGACTAGCGGGGGAGTCGAGCAGTACTTC. Translating it yields CASSGTSGGVEQYF.